Below, 18 T cell receptor beta chains from the same sample are listed, as sequenced in a study of shared clonotypes between healthy human individuals. Here immunoSEQ multiplex PCR was the method, and the copy in TCRdb shows in-frame clones only, minus some. Among around 2.3 million clones listed, around 95% were seen once. The material sequenced was naive CD4+ T cells sorted from blood. Stated subset: CD45RA+ positively selected. The receptor set was obtained from a man in his late teens or twenties in good health.

The chain is built from TRBV27 and TRBJ2-1, with 9 bases identical to TRBD1. CDR1 is MNHEY, CDR2 SMNVEV, per germline (reference sequence). This CDR3 is built from 18 residues. Germline trimming cut 5 bases from V and 1 base from J; bases unmatched to any gene: 12. The CDR3 DNA follows: TGTGCCAGCAGTATACTTACTAACAGGGGGCAGTCCTACAATGAGCAGTTCTTC. Encoded protein: CASSILTNRGQSYNEQFF.

The chain links TRBV11-2 to TRBJ1-2; the D is unclear. CDR1 SGHAT and CDR2 FQNNGV come from the germline V gene. V lost 2 bases and J lost 2, with 9 bases in between. The CDR3 spans 14 residues. CDR3 coding DNA: TGTGCCAGCAGCTTATGGGCGGAGAACTATGGCTACACCTTC. It specifies CASSLWAENYGYTF.

This sequence joins TRBV11-2 and TRBJ2-3, with D possibly called TRBD1 or TRBD2 (6 bases each). Per germline, CDR1 SGHAT and CDR2 FQNNGV. The V and J ends lost 5 bases and 0 bases respectively, with 12 bases between them. The CDR3 consists of 15 residues. The CDR3 region has the DNA TGTGCCAGCAGCCAAGAGGGGGGTAGCACAGATACGCAGTATTTT. Protein: CASSQEGGSTDTQYF.

This clone turned up a few times. Compared with germline, one end of the junction differs, possibly owing to a read error. The chain combines TRBV2 with TRBJ2-7; D uncertain. This CDR3 region has 12 residues. Germline V CDR1 and CDR2: SNHLY, FYNNEI. Written as DNA, the CDR3 is TGTGCCAGCAATGAAGAAGCCTACGAGCAGTACTTC. It yields the protein CASNEEAYEQYF.

V gene TRBV7-2 combines with J gene TRBJ2-7, with a tentative D call TRBD1 (6 bases). Germline assignment: CDR1 SGHTA and CDR2 FQGNSA. This CDR3 comprises 15 residues. Trimming took off 4 bases at V and 3 bases at J, with 16 bases between the two ends. The CDR3 loop reads CASSSRTGTNYEQYF. CDR3 nucleotide sequence: TGTGCCAGCAGCTCCCGAACCGGGACAAACTACGAGCAGTACTTC.

Worth noting for this clone: Other DNA sequences in this sample translate to the same CDR3. The V gene is TRBV18, the J gene TRBJ1-1; D remains ambiguous. Per germline, CDR1 KGHSH and CDR2 LQKENI. V was shortened by 0 bases and J by 3 bases, with 5 bases between the two germline ends. The CDR3 runs to 13 residues. CDR3 residues: CASSPPGDTEAFF. DNA of the CDR3: TGTGCCAGCTCACCACCCGGCGACACTGAAGCTTTCTTT.

This chain links TRBV27 with TRBJ2-7; no clear D. Germline V CDR1 and CDR2: MNHEY, SMNVEV (reference sequence). There are 10 residues in the CDR3. V gave up 7 bases and J gave up 2 bases, with 3 bases separating them. This chain's CDR3 is CASNPYEQYF. The CDR3 DNA reads as TGTGCCAGCAACCCCTACGAGCAGTACTTC.

To note about this clone: In the same sample, other DNA sequences code for this CDR3. The chain has TRBV30 and TRBJ1-2, with D unclear. From germline, CDR1 is GTSNPN and CDR2 SVGIG (reference sequence). CDR3 size: 11 residues. V shed 1 base and J shed 7 bases, with 7 bases lying between them. The CDR3 sequence is CAWSAGIGYTF. The CDR3, as DNA: TGTGCCTGGAGTGCGGGGATTGGCTACACCTTC.

The DNA of the CDR3 is TGTGCCAGCAGCTTATATGACAGGGCCGGCACAGATACGCAGTATTTT. This codes for CASSLYDRAGTDTQYF. This chain joins TRBV7-9 and TRBJ2-3; 7 bases line up with TRBD1. In germline, CDR1 is SEHNR, CDR2 FQNEAQ (reference sequence). This CDR3 has 16 residues. V lost 2 bases, J lost 1 base, and 6 bases stayed unmatched.

The J gene is TRBJ2-1, the V gene TRBV9, with no clear D. The CDR3 is made up of 14 amino acids. The ends were cut back, 0 bases at V and 6 bases at J, with 10 bases in the middle. Germline CDR1 SGDLS, CDR2 YYNGEE. CDR3 in amino acids: CASSVGNVFNEQFF. The CDR3 DNA reads as TGTGCCAGCAGCGTAGGAAACGTCTTCAATGAGCAGTTCTTC. The variable domain in full, with the rest retrieved from reference TRBV9 and TRBJ2-1, is DSGVTQTPKHLITATGQRVTLRCSPRSGDLSVYWYQQSLDQGLQFLIQYYNGEERAKGNILERFSAQQFPDLHSELNLSSLELGDSALYFCASSVGNVFNEQFFGPGTRLTVL.

The chain uses TRBV18 and TRBJ2-1; the D gene is possibly TRBD2 (6 bases). V lost 3 bases and J lost 12, with 21 bases in between. This CDR3 spans 15 amino acids. The germline CDR1 and CDR2 sequences are KGHSH and LQKENI. The CDR3 loop is CASSPGLLTLQGQFF. Here the CDR3 DNA reads TGTGCCAGCTCACCGGGACTCCTGACGCTACAAGGGCAGTTCTTC.

This chain links TRBV6-5 with TRBJ1-2, with a possible D match to TRBD1 (5 bases). This CDR3 has 15 amino acids. V lost 2 bases and J 10 bases, leaving 20 bases between the germline ends. Germline lookup yields CDR1 MNHEY and CDR2 SVGAGI. This CDR3 is CASSYAGVQGYHYTF. The CDR3 bases are TGTGCCAGCAGTTACGCGGGGGTTCAGGGCTACCACTACACCTTC.

V usage is TRBV7-9 and J usage is TRBJ2-3, with 7 bases fitting TRBD2. There are 15 residues in the CDR3. Per germline, CDR1 SEHNR and CDR2 FQNEAQ (reference sequence). Trimming at V came to 5 bases and at J to 6 bases, leaving 11 bases not matched to a gene. The chain's CDR3 is CASSRTSDPRDTQYF. The DNA of the CDR3 is TGTGCCAGCAGCCGAACTAGCGACCCGAGGGATACGCAGTATTTT. Full variable domain (rest looked up from reference TRBV7-9 and TRBJ2-3): DTGVSQNPRHKITKRGQNVTFRCDPISEHNRLYWYRQTLGQGPEFLTYFQNEAQLEKSRLLSDRFSAERPKGSFSTLEIQRTEQGDSAMYLCASSRTSDPRDTQYFGPGTRLTVL.

This chain connects TRBV12-5 to TRBJ1-5; TRBD1 aligns across 7 bases. The CDR3 sequence is 19 residues long. Germline values: CDR1 LGHNT, CDR2 FRNRAP. V was pared by 1 base and J by 0 bases, with 12 bases of the junction left unmatched. CDR3: CASGLAQKTGEYSNQPQHF. CDR3 coding DNA: TGTGCTAGTGGTTTGGCCCAAAAAACAGGGGAGTATAGCAATCAGCCCCAGCATTTT.

The chain is built from TRBV6-5 and TRBJ1-1, with 9 nucleotides matching TRBD1. This CDR3 comprises 15 residues. Losses at the gene ends were 4 bases for V and 1 base for J; bases not matched to a gene: 4. Germline CDR1 is MNHEY and CDR2 is SVGAGI. The CDR3 DNA reads as TGTGCCAGCAGTTGGACAGGGGCGACGAACACTGAAGCTTTCTTT. It is translated as CASSWTGATNTEAFF.

V is TRBV25-1 and J is TRBJ2-1; 9 positions match TRBD1. Trimming cost V 7 bases and J 3 bases; bases outside gene matches: 7. The CDR3 loop spans 15 amino acids. The germline CDR1 and CDR2 sequences are MGHDK and SYGVNS. The CDR3 DNA follows: TGTGCCAGCACCTCCGGGACAGGGATCTACAATGAGCAGTTCTTC. Translation: CASTSGTGIYNEQFF. The variable domain in full, completed from reference TRBV25-1 and TRBJ2-1, reads EADIYQTPRYLVIGTGKKITLECSQTMGHDKMYWYQQDPGMELHLIHYSYGVNSTEKGDLSSESTVSRIRTEHFPLTLESARPSHTSQYLCASTSGTGIYNEQFFGPGTRLTVL.

This chain uses TRBV5-4 with TRBJ1-2; no clear D. Deletions cut 9 bases from V and 2 bases from J, with 11 bases between. CDR1 and CDR2 from the germline V gene are SGHNT and YYREEE (reference sequence). The CDR3 runs 12 residues. In nucleotides, the CDR3 is TGTGCCACTTCGGAGGCCAACTATGGCTACACCTTC. It translates to CATSEANYGYTF.

Only one count was recorded for this clone. The V call is TRBV18, the J call TRBJ2-5, with D tentatively TRBD2 (5 bases). The length of the CDR3 is 16 residues. CDR1 is KGHSH and CDR2 is LQKENI in the germline V gene. Trimming took off 2 bases at V and 1 base at J, with 14 bases between the two ends. DNA for the CDR3: TGTGCCAGCTCACCAGTACGGTGGGAGTCCCAAGAGACCCAGTACTTC. Translating gives CASSPVRWESQETQYF.